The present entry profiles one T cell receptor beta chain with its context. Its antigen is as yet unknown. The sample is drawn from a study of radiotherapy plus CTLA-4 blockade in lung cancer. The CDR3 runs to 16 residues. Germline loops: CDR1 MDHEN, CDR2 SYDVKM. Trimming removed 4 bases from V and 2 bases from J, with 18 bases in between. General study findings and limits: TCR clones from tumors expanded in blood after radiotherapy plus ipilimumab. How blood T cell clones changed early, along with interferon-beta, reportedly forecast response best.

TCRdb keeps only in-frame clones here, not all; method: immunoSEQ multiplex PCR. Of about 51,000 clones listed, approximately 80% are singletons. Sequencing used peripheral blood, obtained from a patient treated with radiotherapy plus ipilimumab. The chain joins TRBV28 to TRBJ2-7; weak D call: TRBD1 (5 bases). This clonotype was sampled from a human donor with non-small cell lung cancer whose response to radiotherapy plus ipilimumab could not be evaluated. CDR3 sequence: CASSYVGLRQTYEQYF. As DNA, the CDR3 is TGTGCCAGCAGTTACGTCGGCTTAAGACAGACCTACGAGCAGTACTTC. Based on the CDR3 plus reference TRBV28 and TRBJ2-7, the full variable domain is DVKVTQSSRYLVKRTGEKVFLECVQDMDHENMFWYRQDPGLGLRLIYFSYDVKMKEKGDIPEGYSVSREKKERFSLILESASTNQTSMYLCASSYVGLRQTYEQYFGPGTRLTVT.